The present TCR beta chain was sequenced within a study of OX40 agonist ivuxolimab in advanced cancers. Overall study: The patients got ivuxolimab, which is an agonistic anti-OX40 (CD134) antibody. Dose-escalation patients had hepatocellular carcinoma, melanoma, renal cell or head and neck cancer. Study-wide results and caveats: Nonresponders, in some cases, also had low normalized T-cell clonal expansion. Antigen specificity remained undetermined for the expanded peripheral T cells.

The V and J ends lost 7 bases and 0 bases, in that order; junction bases with no gene match: 2. Looked up from germline, CDR1 is MNHNY and CDR2 is SVGAGI (reference sequence). The CDR3 runs to 14 residues. Here immunoSEQ multiplex PCR was the method, and the copy in TCRdb shows in-frame clones only, minus some. The table records more than 60,000 clones, about 86% of them present only once. In regard to this clone: Its antigen is currently unknown. The same CDR3 also results from other DNA sequences found in this sample.

This specimen was CD4+ or CD8+ T cells sorted from blood, taken in a trial of the OX40 agonist ivuxolimab. This chain connects TRBV6-6 to TRBJ1-3; TRBD1 matches 8 bases. This sequence originates from an adult with an advanced solid tumor such as melanoma, head and neck, liver or kidney cancer. CDR3 loop: CASKTGVSGNTIYF. The CDR3 DNA is TGTGCCAGCAAGACAGGGGTCTCTGGAAACACCATATATTTT.